Listed below are T cell receptor beta chains from one sample, sequenced in a study of OX40 agonist ivuxolimab in advanced cancers. Sequencing was performed with immunoSEQ multiplex PCR; in TCRdb, only in-frame clones are kept and a portion is missing. The table has 75,000 to 90,000 clones, about 90% seen once. The specimen comprised CD4+ or CD8+ T cells sorted from blood, sampled in a trial of the OX40 agonist ivuxolimab. All receptors derive from an adult with an advanced solid tumor such as melanoma, head and neck, liver or kidney cancer. Each CDR3 is given with its conserved first and last residue. Part of the rows lack a size; the others show once, few, many or a class for expanded clones.

clone_size: NA; j_call: TRBJ1-5; v_call: TRBV15; cdr3_aa: CATSRDRGLSQPQHF
clone_size: NA; j_call: TRBJ2-7; v_call: TRBV6-5; cdr3_aa: CASSYGSSFYEQYF
clone_size: NA; j_call: TRBJ2-2; v_call: TRBV4-3; cdr3_aa: CASSSDLSGGYTGELFF
clone_size: NA; j_call: TRBJ2-2; v_call: TRBV27; cdr3_aa: CASSFLVGTANTGELFF
clone_size: NA; j_call: TRBJ1-2; v_call: TRBV27; cdr3_aa: CASSLSRSYGYTF
clone_size: NA; j_call: TRBJ1-1; v_call: TRBV6-5; cdr3_aa: CASSGGDRGLEAFF
clone_size: NA; j_call: TRBJ2-1; v_call: TRBV7-3; cdr3_aa: CASSLGLAGYNEQFF
clone_size: NA; j_call: TRBJ2-7; v_call: TRBV27; cdr3_aa: CASSPGLLYEQYF
clone_size: NA; j_call: TRBJ2-1; v_call: TRBV4-3; cdr3_aa: CASSQVLGGGRNEQFF
clone_size: NA; j_call: TRBJ2-3; v_call: TRBV5-4; cdr3_aa: CASSFGGATDTQYF
clone_size: NA; j_call: TRBJ1-2; v_call: TRBV7-3; cdr3_aa: CASSLTEGLGYTF
clone_size: NA; j_call: TRBJ2-1; v_call: TRBV2; cdr3_aa: CASSPLASIYNEQFF
clone_size: NA; j_call: TRBJ2-1; v_call: TRBV13; cdr3_aa: CASSTPSGGSHNEQFF
clone_size: NA; j_call: TRBJ2-5; v_call: TRBV6-5; cdr3_aa: CASRTGTVQETQYF
clone_size: NA; j_call: TRBJ2-6; v_call: TRBV27; cdr3_aa: CASSLFSGANVLTF
clone_size: NA; j_call: TRBJ2-7; v_call: TRBV5-4; cdr3_aa: CASSLYIGQLPYEQYF
clone_size: many; j_call: TRBJ2-3; v_call: TRBV14; cdr3_aa: CASSQVLVDTQYF
clone_size: NA; j_call: TRBJ1-5; v_call: TRBV2; cdr3_aa: CASSVTGGPNQPQHF
clone_size: NA; j_call: TRBJ1-3; v_call: TRBV30; cdr3_aa: CAWSGGQLSGNTIYF
clone_size: NA; j_call: TRBJ2-5; v_call: TRBV15; cdr3_aa: CATSRQAGLFQETQYF
clone_size: NA; j_call: TRBJ1-2; v_call: TRBV30; cdr3_aa: CAWSMVANYGYTF